The T cell receptor beta chain under discussion was sequenced for a study of tumor-infiltrating lymphocytes in oesophageal squamous cell carcinoma. V was pared by 2 bases and J by 4 bases, with 7 bases between. This CDR3 is 13 amino acids long. The germline gives CDR1 WNHNN, CDR2 SYGVQD (reference sequence). One entry per CDR3 protein results from TCRdb running MiXCR on the PCR reads. This table has 15,000 to 25,000 distinct CDR3 sequences, roughly 39% appearing once. The receptor was isolated from a male donor with esophageal squamous cell carcinoma. The sample taken for sequencing was normal esophageal tissue next to the tumor. The chain links TRBV10-1 to TRBJ2-3; D call uncertain. The chain's CDR3 is CASSEPESDTQYF. In nucleotides, the CDR3 is TGCGCCAGCAGTGAGCCAGAGTCAGATACGCAGTATTTT.